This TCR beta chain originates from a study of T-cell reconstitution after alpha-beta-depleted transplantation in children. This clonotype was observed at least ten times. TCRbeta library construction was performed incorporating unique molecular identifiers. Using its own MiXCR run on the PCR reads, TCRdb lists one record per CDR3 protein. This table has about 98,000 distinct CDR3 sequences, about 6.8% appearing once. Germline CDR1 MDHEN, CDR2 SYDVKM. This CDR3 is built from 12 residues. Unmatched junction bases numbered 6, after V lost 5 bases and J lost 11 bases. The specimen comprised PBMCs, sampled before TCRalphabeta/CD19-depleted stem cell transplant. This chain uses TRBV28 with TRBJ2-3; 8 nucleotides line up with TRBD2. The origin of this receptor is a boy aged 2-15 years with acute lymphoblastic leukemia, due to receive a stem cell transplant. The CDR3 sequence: CASSRMSGGQYF. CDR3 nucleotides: TGTGCCAGCAGTCGCATGAGCGGGGGGCAGTATTTT.